What follows describes a single T cell receptor (beta chain). Using immunoSEQ multiplex PCR, the repertoire was profiled, and TCRdb retains in-frame clones only, with some absent. The sample consists of 200,000 or so clones, about nine tenths of them appearing once. The sample is drawn from a study of blood T cell repertoires in COVID-19. With 0 bases clipped from V and 0 bases from J, the junction kept 6 bases outside the gene matches. Looked up from germline, CDR1 is SGDLS and CDR2 is YYNGEE. This CDR3 contains 17 residues. This receptor was identified in a woman under 40 who had recovered from COVID-19. The sample consisted of PBMCs or T cells enriched from blood (not recorded which). This chain joins TRBV9 and TRBJ2-4; the match to TRBD2 covers 7 bases. In nucleotides, the CDR3 is TGTGCCAGCAGCGTAGGCGCGGGGGTCATAGCCAAAAACATTCAGTACTTC. The encoded protein is CASSVGAGVIAKNIQYF.